These 8 T cell receptor beta chains originate from one sample sequenced in a study of blood T cell repertoires in COVID-19. Some clones are missing from TCRdb's copy, which holds only in-frame ones; the method was immunoSEQ multiplex PCR. In the table there are over 130,000 clones, just under 90% of which are singletons. Material for sequencing was peripheral blood. These receptors came from a woman of 80 years or more with acute or convalescent COVID-19.

Worth noting for this clone: Different DNA sequences within this sample yield the same CDR3. The genes are TRBV29-1 and TRBJ1-3, with D perhaps matching TRBD1 (6 bases). This CDR3 is 12 amino acids long. Germline assignment: CDR1 SQVTM and CDR2 ANQGSEA. The V end was cut by 6 bases, the J end by 2 bases, with 8 bases between. This CDR3 reads CSVEGAGNTIYF. Here the CDR3 DNA reads TGCAGCGTCGAGGGGGCTGGAAACACCATATATTTT. Filled out from reference TRBV29-1 and TRBJ1-3, the complete variable domain reads SAVISQKPSRDICQRGTSLTIQCQVDSQVTMMFWYRQQPGQSLTLIATANQGSEATYESGFVIDKFPISRPNLTFSTLTVSNMSPEDSSIYLCSVEGAGNTIYFGEGSWLTVV.

This clone turned up a few times. The J gene is TRBJ2-1, the V gene TRBV28, with 11 bases aligning to TRBD2. CDR1 and CDR2 (germline): MDHEN, SYDVKM. The V gene end was trimmed by 2 bases and the J gene end by 9 bases; junction bases not matched to a gene: 18. The CDR3 has 19 amino acids. Here the CDR3 DNA reads TGTGCCAGCAGTTTACGCATTCGCAATAGCGGGGGGGCCGAGCTTGAGCAGTTCTTC. Protein: CASSLRIRNSGGAELEQFF.

This clone came up many times. The chain employs TRBV2 and TRBJ1-6, with a possible D match to TRBD1 (6 bases). Trimming took off 7 bases at V and 6 bases at J, with 13 bases between the two ends. CDR1 is SNHLY and CDR2 is FYNNEI in the germline V gene. This CDR3 comprises 14 residues. CDR3 region: CASISDRSNSPLHF. In nucleotides, the CDR3 is TGTGCCAGCATTTCGGACAGATCTAATTCACCCCTCCACTTT. The full variable domain, rest sourced from reference TRBV2 and TRBJ1-6, is EPEVTQTPSHQVTQMGQEVILRCVPISNHLYFYWYRQILGQKVEFLVSFYNNEISEKSEIFDDQFSVERPDGSNFTLKIRSTKLEDSAMYFCASISDRSNSPLHFGNGTRLTVT.

This chain uses TRBV30 with TRBJ1-6, with D perhaps TRBD1 (6 bases). Looked up from germline, CDR1 is GTSNPN and CDR2 is SVGIG (reference sequence). This CDR3 has 13 residues. Trimming left V 1 base short and J 7 bases short, with 8 bases between. In DNA form, the CDR3 reads TGTGCCTGGAGTGGACAGGCCAATTCACCCCTCCACTTT. Protein: CAWSGQANSPLHF.

The chain combines TRBV2 with TRBJ1-3, with a weak D call TRBD1 (5 bases). V lost 6 bases, J lost 2 bases, and 11 bases lay in between. The germline gives CDR1 SNHLY, CDR2 FYNNEI. This CDR3 contains 14 residues. The CDR3 sequence: CASSRPTAGNTIYF. In DNA form, the CDR3 reads TGTGCCAGCAGCCGGCCGACAGCTGGAAACACCATATATTTT.

The chain uses TRBV19 and TRBJ1-2; 7 bases line up with TRBD1. The CDR3 covers 12 residues. V lost 5 bases to trimming and J lost 7 bases; unmatched junction nucleotides: 4. Germline V CDR1 and CDR2: LNHDA, SQIVND (reference sequence). CDR3 residues: CASSVTGSGYTF. For the CDR3, the DNA is TGTGCCAGTAGTGTGACAGGGAGTGGCTACACCTTC.

This sequence joins TRBV4-2 and TRBJ2-3, with D perhaps matching TRBD2 (7 bases). V shed 3 bases and J shed 5 bases, with 15 bases lying between them. This CDR3 region has 15 residues. CDR1 and CDR2 (germline): LGHNA, YNFKEQ. This chain's CDR3 is CASSQRRRGGDTQYF. The CDR3, as DNA: TGTGCCAGCAGCCAGCGAAGAAGGGGGGGAGATACGCAGTATTTT.

The V call is TRBV6-2 or TRBV6-3, the J call TRBJ1-5, with TRBD1 as a possible D gene (5 bases). The CDR3 loop spans 14 amino acids. From germline, CDR1 is MNHEY and CDR2 SVGEGT. V lost 3 bases and J 4 bases, leaving 10 bases between the germline ends. The DNA for the CDR3 is TGTGCCAGCAGTTATACAGGTACAAATCAGCCCCAGCATTTT. It yields the protein CASSYTGTNQPQHF.